This T cell receptor (beta chain) was observed in a study of T-cell memory formation after mild COVID-19. Ten or more counts support this clonotype. Its target is unknown. The junction departs from the called germline gene at one end, perhaps through a read error. 5'RACE with constant-segment primers yielded barcoded, UMI-tagged TCR alpha and TCR beta cDNA libraries. TCRdb re-called the 5' RACE reads through MiXCR, storing one row per CDR3 protein. The data show 400,000 to 500,000 distinct CDR3 sequences, 20% to 25% seen once. The study, taken as a whole, reports: Clones which contracted sat mainly in CM and EM if CD4+, and in EMRA if CD8+. Several responding clones turned up in pre-infection memory, indicating that cross-reactive memory may have taken part.

This CDR3 region has 15 residues. Germline loops: CDR1 MGHRA, CDR2 YSYEKL. The sequenced sample was PBMCs or a T cell subset sorted from them (not recorded which). The TCR sequence derives from an adult woman who had mild COVID-19 (a few samples of this study predate the infection). Cell type and time point are not known. This chain joins TRBV4-1 and TRBJ2-7, with TRBD1 matching 12 bases. The CDR3 region has the DNA TGTGCCAGCAGCCAGCCGGGACAGGGGGCGTACGAGCAGTACTTC. Translated, it gives CASSQPGQGAYEQYF.